The 27 T cell receptor beta chains given below trace back to one sample, sequenced in a study of STAT5B mutations in CD4+ large granular lymphocyte leukemia. Using immunoSEQ multiplex PCR, the repertoire was profiled, and TCRdb retains in-frame clones only, with some absent. Altogether approximately 49,000 clones are present, roughly three quarters being singletons, with the ten largest covering about 1.6%. Material: CD4+ T cells from blood buffy coats. The receptors here all came from a human donor in good health.

The chain carries TRBV12-5 and TRBJ1-1; D might be TRBD1 (6 bases). Trimming left V 0 bases short and J 3 bases short, with 26 bases between. This CDR3 has 20 residues. Germline V gene lookup returns CDR1 LGHNT and CDR2 FRNRAP. CDR3 nucleotide sequence: TGTGCTAGTGGTTTGGTACGGGGTTGGGCAGGGGATCCCTCGGACACTGAAGCTTTCTTT. The encoded protein is CASGLVRGWAGDPSDTEAFF.

This clone was observed a handful of times. The chain uses TRBV19 and TRBJ1-2; 11 bases agree with TRBD1. Looked up from germline, CDR1 is LNHDA and CDR2 is SQIVND (reference sequence). Losses at the gene ends were 5 bases for V and 2 bases for J; bases not matched to a gene: 1. The CDR3 has 14 residues. CDR3 loop: CASSGDRGNYGYTF. In DNA, the CDR3 is TGTGCCAGTAGTGGGGACAGGGGGAACTATGGCTACACCTTC.

This clone was found once. The gene calls are TRBV19 and TRBJ2-5; D may be TRBD2 (5 bases). Trimming took 8 bases from V and 4 from J, leaving 17 bases between them. The CDR3 contains 14 residues. CDR1 and CDR2 (germline): LNHDA, SQIVND (reference sequence). CDR3 sequence (DNA): TGTGCCAGTCGCGGCGCTCTAGCAGGAGAGACCCAGTACTTC. This encodes CASRGALAGETQYF.

This rearrangement joins TRBV19 to TRBJ1-1, with 12 bases matching TRBD1. Germline V gene lookup returns CDR1 LNHDA and CDR2 SQIVND (reference sequence). Trimming removed 11 bases from V and 13 bases from J; junction bases left unmatched: 11. CDR3 length equals 12 residues. CDR3 nucleotides: TGTGCCGCTTGGACCGGGACAGGGGGCTTTTTCTTT. This translates into CAAWTGTGGFFF.

Only one count was recorded for this clone. The chain combines TRBV18 with TRBJ2-1, with 9 bases lining up with TRBD1. V lost 3 bases, J lost 8 bases, and 8 bases stayed unmatched. This CDR3 spans 15 amino acids. From germline, CDR1 is KGHSH and CDR2 LQKENI. The CDR3 DNA reads as TGTGCCAGCTCACCGGGTACAGGGGGCTTCGATGAGCAGTTCTTC. Protein sequence: CASSPGTGGFDEQFF.

This clone has more than one count but fewer than ten. The chain links TRBV18 to TRBJ2-3; TRBD1 is a possible D gene (6 bases). This CDR3 has 14 amino acids. V lost 0 bases and J 10 bases, leaving 14 bases between the germline ends. Germline-derived CDR1 and CDR2 are KGHSH and LQKENI. The CDR3 sequence: CASSPPTGSQAQYF. DNA for the CDR3: TGTGCCAGCTCACCACCAACAGGGTCCCAGGCGCAGTATTTT.

CDR3 sequence: CASSPLGDSVNEQFF. CDR3 bases: TGTGCCAGCTCACCACTAGGGGATTCGGTTAATGAGCAGTTCTTC. J is TRBJ2-1 and V is TRBV18; D may be TRBD1 (5 bases). Trimming removed 1 base at V and 7 bases at J, with 14 bases between. This CDR3 region has 15 residues. The germline V gene has CDR1 KGHSH and CDR2 LQKENI.

This rearrangement joins TRBV9 to TRBJ2-4, with a possible D match to TRBD1 (6 bases). Germline V CDR1 and CDR2: SGDLS, YYNGEE. The germline V and J ends were trimmed by 0 bases and 0 bases, with 7 bases remaining between them. The CDR3 length is 15 residues. CDR3 protein: CASSVGTEAKNIQYF. For the CDR3, the DNA is TGTGCCAGCAGCGTAGGGACAGAAGCCAAAAACATTCAGTACTTC.

This chain joins TRBV18 and TRBJ2-3, with 12 bases fitting TRBD1. Germline-derived CDR1 and CDR2 are KGHSH and LQKENI. The CDR3 sequence is 17 residues long. V shed 3 bases and J 6 bases; nucleotides not matched to a gene: 10. CDR3 amino acids: CASSPLGQGASADTQYF. Here the CDR3 DNA reads TGTGCCAGCTCACCCCTGGGACAGGGGGCATCGGCGGATACGCAGTATTTT.

The chain joins TRBV18 to TRBJ2-7; 9 bases are a match to TRBD2. Germline V gene data show CDR1 as KGHSH and CDR2 as LQKENI. Germline trimming cut 6 bases from V and 0 bases from J; bases unmatched to any gene: 3. The CDR3 loop spans 14 amino acids. This CDR3 reads CASSLTSGSYEQYF. CDR3 nucleotide sequence: TGTGCCAGCTCTCTGACTAGCGGCTCCTACGAGCAGTACTTC.

This sequence joins TRBV6-1 and TRBJ2-7; 9 bases match TRBD1. V shed 3 bases and J 3 bases; nucleotides not matched to a gene: 3. Germline-derived CDR1 and CDR2 are MNHNS and SASEGT. The CDR3 extends over 14 amino acids. CDR3 DNA: TGTGCCAGCAGTGAGGGACAGGGTGACTACGAGCAGTACGTC. This encodes CASSEGQGDYEQYV.

The rearrangement uses TRBV30 and TRBJ2-7; D is unresolved. The CDR3 spans 13 residues. Trimming shortened V by 1 base and J by 0 bases, and 7 bases separated the two germline ends. Germline-derived CDR1 and CDR2 are GTSNPN and SVGIG (reference sequence). The DNA of the CDR3 is TGTGCCTGGAGTGGTAGCCACTCCTACGAGCAGTACTTC. It codes for CAWSGSHSYEQYF.

The chain carries TRBV5-6 and TRBJ2-3, with 16 bases aligning to TRBD2. Per germline, CDR1 SGHDT and CDR2 YYEEEE. V gave up 3 bases and J gave up 4 bases; unmatched junction bases: 8. The CDR3 totals 18 residues. CDR3 amino acids: CASSSPMGLAGGSDTQYF. Written as DNA, the CDR3 is TGTGCCAGCAGCTCCCCGATGGGACTAGCGGGGGGGTCAGATACGCAGTATTTT.

The table lists this clone with a few counts. The chain recombines TRBV7-9 with TRBJ1-2, with D hard to call. This CDR3 is 13 amino acids long. V was cut by 5 bases and J by 2 bases, with 9 bases left in between. CDR1 and CDR2 (germline): SEHNR, FQNEAQ (reference sequence). This CDR3 is CASSRDGNYGYTF. The CDR3, as DNA: TGTGCCAGCAGCCGCGACGGGAACTATGGCTACACCTTC.

This clone was detected only once. The chain couples TRBV5-4 to TRBJ2-4, with a possible D match to TRBD2 (6 bases). V was trimmed by 4 bases and J by 3 bases, leaving 17 bases between them. This CDR3 is built from 16 residues. CDR1 is SGHNT, CDR2 YYREEE, per germline (reference sequence). CDR3 amino acids: CASSPGGAASKNIQYF. The CDR3 region has the DNA TGTGCCAGCAGCCCCGGAGGGGCGGCTAGCAAAAACATTCAGTACTTC. The full variable domain, completed using reference TRBV5-4 and TRBJ2-4, is ETGVTQSPTHLIKTRGQQVTLRCSSQSGHNTVSWYQQALGQGPQFIFQYYREEENGRGNFPPRFSGLQFPNYSSELNVNALELDDSALYLCASSPGGAASKNIQYFGAGTRLSVL.

The chain employs TRBV6-5 and TRBJ1-2, with TRBD1 matching 8 bases. The CDR3 runs to 14 residues. Germline-derived CDR1 and CDR2 are MNHEY and SVGAGI. The trim removed 5 bases at V and 4 bases at J, leaving 6 bases unmatched. The CDR3 region has the DNA TGTGCCAGCAGTCAGGGACAGGCGATCTATGGCTACACCTTC. Encoded protein: CASSQGQAIYGYTF.

This rearrangement joins TRBV7-9 to TRBJ1-6; D is unresolved. Per the germline V gene, CDR1 is SEHNR and CDR2 is FQNEAQ (reference sequence). V lost 2 bases and J 11 bases, leaving 7 bases between the germline ends. The CDR3 is made up of 12 amino acids. This CDR3 reads CASSLSYPPLHF. CDR3 nucleotide sequence: TGTGCCAGCAGCTTATCCTACCCACCCCTCCACTTT.

The CDR3 DNA is TGTGCCTGGAGTGTACCCGGAAAAAGCAATCAGCCCCAGCATTTT. This sequence encodes CAWSVPGKSNQPQHF. The V call is TRBV30, the J call TRBJ1-5; D is unresolved. In germline, CDR1 is GTSNPN, CDR2 SVGIG (reference sequence). V gave up 0 bases and J gave up 1 base, with 10 bases separating them. The CDR3 consists of 15 residues.

The chain joins TRBV29-1 to TRBJ2-3; D is perhaps TRBD2 (6 bases). The CDR3 has 13 amino acids. Germline CDR1 is SQVTM and CDR2 is ANQGSEA. V was pared by 7 bases and J by 4 bases, with 15 bases between. CDR3 coding DNA: TGCAGCGCCCCAACTTCTAGCGCAGATACGCAGTATTTT. Translated, it gives CSAPTSSADTQYF.

The V call is TRBV7-9, the J call TRBJ2-5, with a possible D match to TRBD2 (7 bases). Germline CDR1 is SEHNR and CDR2 is FQNEAQ (reference sequence). This CDR3 is built from 14 residues. V shed 8 bases and J shed 2 bases, with 15 bases lying between them. The CDR3 here is CASGLGGGQETQYF. CDR3 bases: TGTGCCAGCGGACTAGGGGGGGGGCAAGAGACCCAGTACTTC.

The rearrangement uses TRBV10-3 and TRBJ2-4; D is possibly TRBD1 or TRBD2 (6 bases each). The CDR3 consists of 12 residues. Trimming removed 6 bases from V and 15 bases from J, with 18 bases in between. CDR1 and CDR2 (germline): ENHRY, SYGVKD. CDR3 bases: TGTGCCATCAGGGACAGCGGACTAAAGCCGTACTTC. It yields the protein CAIRDSGLKPYF.

V and J are TRBV6-1 and TRBJ1-2, with a possible D match to TRBD1 (5 bases). Germline V lookup: CDR1 MNHNS, CDR2 SASEGT. The CDR3 sequence is 11 residues long. The CDR3 sequence is CATLGLRGYTF. The DNA for the CDR3 is TGTGCTACTCTGGGGCTTCGAGGCTACACCTTC.

This chain links TRBV2 with TRBJ2-3, with 8 bases fitting TRBD1. The V segment lost 5 bases and the J segment 2 bases; nucleotides outside the gene matches: 3. Germline assignment: CDR1 SNHLY and CDR2 FYNNEI. The CDR3 has 14 residues. The CDR3 loop reads CASSRQGYTDTQYF. The DNA for the CDR3 is TGTGCCAGCAGTAGACAGGGGTACACAGATACGCAGTATTTT.

The genes are TRBV5-1 and TRBJ2-6; 10 bases match TRBD1. J gave up 3 bases and V 1 base, and 7 bases lay outside the gene matches. This CDR3 comprises 18 residues. The germline gives CDR1 SGHRS, CDR2 YFSETQ. CDR3 sequence (DNA): TGCGCCAGCAGCTTGATGGGACAGGGGAATTTTGGGGCCAACGTCCTGACTTTC. Encoded protein: CASSLMGQGNFGANVLTF.

The rearrangement uses TRBV2 and TRBJ2-7, with D unresolved. The CDR3 spans 13 residues. Germline assignment: CDR1 SNHLY and CDR2 FYNNEI. Trimming took 8 bases from V and 2 from J, leaving 13 bases between them. CDR3 protein: CASAPLGPYEQYV. CDR3 coding DNA: TGTGCCAGCGCCCCTCTGGGTCCCTACGAGCAGTACGTC.

The rearrangement links TRBV11-2 to TRBJ2-7, with 9 positions matching TRBD1. This CDR3 is 17 amino acids long. Germline V gene lookup returns CDR1 SGHAT and CDR2 FQNNGV. J lost 6 bases, V lost 4 bases, and 16 bases had no gene match. CDR3 DNA: TGTGCCAGCAGCTCCCTCCCGGGGCAGGACAGGGGTGTCGAGCAGTACTTC. Protein: CASSSLPGQDRGVEQYF. The complete variable domain, with remaining parts taken from reference TRBV11-2 and TRBJ2-7, reads EAGVAQSPRYKIIEKRQSVAFWCNPISGHATLYWYQQILGQGPKLLIQFQNNGVVDDSQLPKDRFSAERLKGVDSTLKIQPAKLEDSAVYLCASSSLPGQDRGVEQYFGPGTRLTVT.

V usage is TRBV27 and J usage is TRBJ2-5, with TRBD1 identical over 10 bases. Germline V gene data show CDR1 as MNHEY and CDR2 as SMNVEV (reference sequence). J lost 4 bases, V lost 5 bases, and 7 bases had no gene match. The CDR3 is 15 residues long. The DNA for the CDR3 is TGTGCCAGCAGTCCTGGGACAGGGGAACGAGAGACCCAGTACTTC. Its protein product is CASSPGTGERETQYF.